The next 15 T cell receptor beta chains were all read from a single sample in a study of blood T cell repertoires in COVID-19. Method: immunoSEQ multiplex PCR; TCRdb's copy keeps in-frame clones and lacks some. Here the sample spans a few hundred thousand clones, about 90% being singletons. Sequencing input: peripheral blood. Receptors were obtained from a woman aged 45 to 65 with COVID-19, enrolled during active disease.

V usage is TRBV6-5 and J usage is TRBJ2-7, with D unresolved. Germline lookup yields CDR1 MNHEY and CDR2 SVGAGI. The CDR3 runs 11 residues. Trimming removed 4 bases from V and 4 bases from J, with 5 bases in between. The CDR3 region is CASSSLYEQYF. Here the CDR3 DNA reads TGTGCCAGCAGTTCCCTTTACGAGCAGTACTTC.

The chain uses TRBV7-9 and TRBJ1-2, with D perhaps TRBD1 (6 bases). Germline lookup yields CDR1 SEHNR and CDR2 FQNEAQ (reference sequence). V lost 4 bases and J 4 bases, leaving 13 bases between the germline ends. The CDR3 totals 14 residues. CDR3 sequence: CASSSAGESYGYTF. As DNA, the CDR3 is TGTGCCAGCAGCTCGGCAGGGGAGAGCTATGGCTACACCTTC.

The chain links TRBV3-1 (or the pseudogene TRBV3-2) to TRBJ1-1; a weak D match, TRBD1 (6 bases). V lost 1 base, J lost 5 bases, and 11 bases lay in between. The CDR3 has 14 residues. Germline CDR1 and CDR2: LGHDT and YNNKEL (reference sequence). The CDR3 DNA sequence: TGTGCCAGCAGCCAAGCATCAGGGGAGACTGAAGCTTTCTTT. Translated: CASSQASGETEAFF.

The CDR3 spells CASTGTPSPILYF. The CDR3 coding sequence is TGTGCTAGTACCGGGACTCCTTCTCCTATCCTATATTTT. The chain links TRBV12-5 to TRBJ1-3, with a tentative D call TRBD1 (5 bases). CDR3 length: 13 residues. V was trimmed by 8 bases and J by 14 bases, leaving 22 bases between them. Germline lookup yields CDR1 LGHNT and CDR2 FRNRAP.

The rearrangement joins TRBV2 to TRBJ2-4, with TRBD1 identical over 8 bases. V lost 6 bases, J lost 0 bases, and 10 bases stayed unmatched. Germline V CDR1 and CDR2: SNHLY, FYNNEI. The CDR3 is 17 residues long. The CDR3 region has the DNA TGTGCCAGCAGCCCTGGACAGGGTGATTTAGCCAAAAACATTCAGTACTTC. It yields the protein CASSPGQGDLAKNIQYF.

V and J are TRBV5-5 and TRBJ1-5; D is unresolved. Germline-derived CDR1 and CDR2 are SGHKS and YYEKEE (reference sequence). The V end lost 0 bases, the J end lost 4 bases, and 11 bases lay between the germline ends. The CDR3 has 15 amino acids. Written as DNA, the CDR3 is TGTGCCAGCAGCTTGGACCCAGGCGATAATCAGCCCCAGCATTTT. It yields the protein CASSLDPGDNQPQHF.

This clone has more than one count but fewer than ten. The V gene is TRBV7-9, the J gene TRBJ2-5, with D perhaps TRBD2 (5 bases). The V and J ends lost 5 bases and 2 bases respectively, with 6 bases between them. The CDR3 contains 12 residues. The germline V gene has CDR1 SEHNR and CDR2 FQNEAQ (reference sequence). The CDR3, as DNA: TGTGCCAGCAGCCGAGGGCAAGAGACCCAGTACTTC. This encodes CASSRGQETQYF.

The chain carries TRBV13 and TRBJ1-1; the D gene is possibly TRBD1 (5 bases). The V gene lost 2 bases and the J gene lost 8 bases, with 9 bases spanning the gap. Germline V lookup: CDR1 PRHDT, CDR2 FYEKMQ (reference sequence). This CDR3 has 12 amino acids. CDR3 in DNA: TGTGCCAGCAGCTTATCGCCAGGGGAAGCTTTCTTT. Amino acid sequence: CASSLSPGEAFF.

V is TRBV15 and J is TRBJ1-1; D possibly corresponds to TRBD1 (5 bases). V was pared by 3 bases and J by 3 bases, with 17 bases between. Germline V gene lookup returns CDR1 LNHNV and CDR2 YYDKDF (reference sequence). CDR3 length: 16 residues. The CDR3 protein is CATSRRGGTGHTEAFF. The CDR3 DNA reads TGTGCCACCAGCAGGCGGGGGGGGACTGGGCACACTGAAGCTTTCTTT.

J is TRBJ2-7 and V is TRBV29-1; no reliable D call. Germline CDR1 SQVTM, CDR2 ANQGSEA. V was pared by 1 base and J by 2 bases, with 12 bases between. The CDR3 runs 14 residues. The CDR3, as DNA: TGCAGCGTTGAAGTTGAACTACCCCCCTACGAGCAGTACTTC. Protein sequence: CSVEVELPPYEQYF.

The J gene is TRBJ2-1, the V gene TRBV15; 7 nucleotides agree with TRBD2. Germline loops: CDR1 LNHNV, CDR2 YYDKDF (reference sequence). The CDR3 is 17 amino acids. Trimming removed 0 bases from V and 0 bases from J; junction bases left unmatched: 5. In DNA form, the CDR3 reads TGTGCCACCAGCAGAGATTCCGGCGGGAGCTCCTACAATGAGCAGTTCTTC. Encoded protein: CATSRDSGGSSYNEQFF.

This clone was picked up one time. This rearrangement joins TRBV9 to TRBJ2-4, with TRBD1 matching over 7 bases. The germline CDR1 and CDR2 sequences are SGDLS and YYNGEE. The CDR3 is made up of 13 amino acids. Trimming cost V 4 bases and J 9 bases; bases outside gene matches: 7. CDR3: CASSQLQGSIQYF. The CDR3 nucleotides are TGTGCCAGCAGCCAATTACAGGGGAGCATTCAGTACTTC.

This clone was picked up one time. The genes are TRBV18 and TRBJ2-4; tentative D call: TRBD1 (6 bases). The ends were cut back, 1 base at V and 11 bases at J, with 21 bases in the middle. The V gene's germline CDR1 is KGHSH and CDR2 LQKENI. The CDR3 spans 16 residues. CDR3 sequence reads: CASSPRLTQGNNFQYF. For the CDR3, the DNA is TGTGCCAGCTCACCACGACTAACGCAGGGGAATAACTTTCAGTACTTC.

This clone was observed a single time. The chain links TRBV9 to TRBJ2-6, with D tentatively TRBD1 (5 bases). Trimming stripped 0 bases from V and 1 base from J, with 14 bases between. The CDR3 has 18 residues. The germline CDR1 and CDR2 sequences are SGDLS and YYNGEE. As DNA, the CDR3 is TGTGCCAGCAGCGTAGGTGGGCCAGGGTTATCTGGGGCCAACGTCCTGACTTTC. Its protein product is CASSVGGPGLSGANVLTF.

The J gene is TRBJ2-3, the V gene TRBV6-2 or TRBV6-3, with D hard to call. This CDR3 is 15 amino acids long. Germline values: CDR1 MNHEY, CDR2 SVGEGT. V was clipped by 1 base and J by 6 bases, with 14 bases between them. The CDR3 sequence is CASSYFSNYEDTQYF. The CDR3, as DNA: TGTGCCAGCAGTTACTTCTCGAATTATGAGGATACGCAGTATTTT.